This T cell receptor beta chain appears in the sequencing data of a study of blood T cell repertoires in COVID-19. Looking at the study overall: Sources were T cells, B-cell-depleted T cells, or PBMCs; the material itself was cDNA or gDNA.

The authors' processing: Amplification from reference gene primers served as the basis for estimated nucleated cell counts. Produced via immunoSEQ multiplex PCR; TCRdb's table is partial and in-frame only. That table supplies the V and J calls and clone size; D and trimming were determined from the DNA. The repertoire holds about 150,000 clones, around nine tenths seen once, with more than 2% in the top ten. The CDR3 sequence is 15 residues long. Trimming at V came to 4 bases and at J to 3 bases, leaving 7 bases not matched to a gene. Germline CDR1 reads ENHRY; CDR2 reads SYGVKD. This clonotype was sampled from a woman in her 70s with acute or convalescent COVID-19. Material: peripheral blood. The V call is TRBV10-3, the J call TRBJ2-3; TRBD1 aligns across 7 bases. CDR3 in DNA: TGTGCCATCAGTGGAAAAGGGGGCGCGACAGATACGCAGTATTTT. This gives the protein CAISGKGGATDTQYF.